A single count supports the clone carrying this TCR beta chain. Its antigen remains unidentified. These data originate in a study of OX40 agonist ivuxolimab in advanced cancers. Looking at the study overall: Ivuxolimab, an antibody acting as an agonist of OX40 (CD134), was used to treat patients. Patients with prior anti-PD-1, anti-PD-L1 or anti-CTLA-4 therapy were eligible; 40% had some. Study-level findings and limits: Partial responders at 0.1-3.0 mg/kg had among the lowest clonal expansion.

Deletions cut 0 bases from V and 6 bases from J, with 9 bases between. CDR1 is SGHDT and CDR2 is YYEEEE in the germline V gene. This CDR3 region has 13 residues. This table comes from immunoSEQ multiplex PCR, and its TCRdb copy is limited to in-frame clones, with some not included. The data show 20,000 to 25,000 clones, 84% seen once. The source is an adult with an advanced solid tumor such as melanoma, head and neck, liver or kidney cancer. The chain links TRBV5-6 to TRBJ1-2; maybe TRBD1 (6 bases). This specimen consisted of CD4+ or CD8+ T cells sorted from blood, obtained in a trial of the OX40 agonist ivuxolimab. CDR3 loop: CASSLGGGDGYTF. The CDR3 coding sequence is TGTGCCAGCAGCTTGGGTGGGGGCGATGGCTACACCTTC.